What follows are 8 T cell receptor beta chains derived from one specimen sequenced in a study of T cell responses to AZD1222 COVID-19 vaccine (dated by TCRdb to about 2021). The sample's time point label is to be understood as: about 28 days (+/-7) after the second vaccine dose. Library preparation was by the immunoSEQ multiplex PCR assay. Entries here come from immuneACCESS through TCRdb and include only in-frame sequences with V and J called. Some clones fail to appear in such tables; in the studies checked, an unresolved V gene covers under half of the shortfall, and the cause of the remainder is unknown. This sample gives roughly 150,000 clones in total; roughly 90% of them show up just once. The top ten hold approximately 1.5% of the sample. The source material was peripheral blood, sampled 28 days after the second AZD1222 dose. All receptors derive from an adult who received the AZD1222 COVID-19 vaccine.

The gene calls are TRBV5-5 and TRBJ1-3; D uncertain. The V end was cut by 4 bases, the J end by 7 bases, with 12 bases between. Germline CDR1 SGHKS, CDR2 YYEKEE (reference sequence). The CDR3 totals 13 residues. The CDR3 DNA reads TGTGCCAGCAGCCCCCGTTTGGGGAACACCATATATTTT. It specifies CASSPRLGNTIYF.

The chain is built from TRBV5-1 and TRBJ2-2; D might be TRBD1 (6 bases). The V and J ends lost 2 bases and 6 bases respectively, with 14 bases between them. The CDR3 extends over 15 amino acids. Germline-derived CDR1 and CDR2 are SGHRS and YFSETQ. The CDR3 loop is CASSFQGLIAGELFF. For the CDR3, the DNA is TGCGCCAGCAGCTTTCAGGGGTTAATTGCCGGGGAGCTGTTTTTT. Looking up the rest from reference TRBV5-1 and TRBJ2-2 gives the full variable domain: KAGVTQTPRYLIKTRGQQVTLSCSPISGHRSVSWYQQTPGQGLQFLFEYFSETQRNKGNFPGRFSGRQFSNSRSEMNVSTLELGDSALYLCASSFQGLIAGELFFGEGSRLTVL.

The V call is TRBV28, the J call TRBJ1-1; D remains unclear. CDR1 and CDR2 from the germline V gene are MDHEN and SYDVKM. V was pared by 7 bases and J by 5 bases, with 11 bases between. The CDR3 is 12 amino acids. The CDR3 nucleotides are TGTGCCAGCAACGAGTTACGGACTGAAGCTTTCTTT. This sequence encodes CASNELRTEAFF.

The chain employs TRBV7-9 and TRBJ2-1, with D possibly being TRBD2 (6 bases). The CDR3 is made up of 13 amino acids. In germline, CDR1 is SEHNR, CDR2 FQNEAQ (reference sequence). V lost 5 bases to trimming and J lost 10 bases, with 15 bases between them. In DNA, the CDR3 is TGTGCCAGCAGCCATCTTTGGGACTTCGAGCAGTTCTTC. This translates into CASSHLWDFEQFF.

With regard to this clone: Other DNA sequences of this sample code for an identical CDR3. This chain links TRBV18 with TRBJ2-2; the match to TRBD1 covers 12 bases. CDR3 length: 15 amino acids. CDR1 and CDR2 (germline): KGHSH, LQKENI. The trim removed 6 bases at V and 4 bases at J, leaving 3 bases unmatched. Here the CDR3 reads CASSPGQGATGELFF. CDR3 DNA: TGTGCCAGCTCGCCGGGACAGGGGGCCACCGGGGAGCTGTTTTTT.

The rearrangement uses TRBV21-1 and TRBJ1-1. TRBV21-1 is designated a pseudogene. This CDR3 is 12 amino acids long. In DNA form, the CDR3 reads TGTGCCAGCAGCCTAGGTATAGCTGAAGCTTTCTTT. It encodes CASSLGIAEAFF.

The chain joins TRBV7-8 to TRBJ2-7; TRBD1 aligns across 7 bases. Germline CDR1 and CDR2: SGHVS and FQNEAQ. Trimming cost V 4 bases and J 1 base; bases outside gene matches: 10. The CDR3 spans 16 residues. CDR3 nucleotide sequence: TGTGCCAGCAGCTCCGGGACAGCGTTGAATTCCTACGAGCAGTACTTC. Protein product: CASSSGTALNSYEQYF.

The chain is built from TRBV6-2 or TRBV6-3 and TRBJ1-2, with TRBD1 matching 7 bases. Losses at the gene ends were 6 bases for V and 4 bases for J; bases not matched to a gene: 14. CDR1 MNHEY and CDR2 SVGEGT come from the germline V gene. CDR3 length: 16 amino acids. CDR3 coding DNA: TGTGCCAGCAGCAACGAACACAGGGGCGGTGGCTATGGCTACACCTTC. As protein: CASSNEHRGGGYGYTF.